A single sample is the source of the 17 T cell receptor beta chains below, sequenced in a study of OX40 agonist ivuxolimab in advanced cancers. Measured with immunoSEQ multiplex PCR; TCRdb has only the in-frame clones, and not every one. Of roughly 56,000 clones listed, about four fifths are singletons. The sequenced sample was CD4+ or CD8+ T cells sorted from blood, obtained in a trial of the OX40 agonist ivuxolimab. The receptors stem from an adult with an advanced solid tumor such as melanoma, head and neck, liver or kidney cancer.

This sequence joins TRBV7-2 and TRBJ2-1, with 11 positions matching TRBD2. This CDR3 has 16 residues. J lost 8 bases, V lost 1 base, and 7 bases had no gene match. Germline values: CDR1 SGHTA, CDR2 FQGNSA. The CDR3 is CASSLEIAGGRDEQFF. The DNA for the CDR3 is TGTGCCAGCAGCTTAGAGATAGCGGGGGGGAGGGATGAGCAGTTCTTC.

The rearrangement joins TRBV19 to TRBJ2-3, with unresolved D. Germline CDR1 LNHDA, CDR2 SQIVND (reference sequence). This CDR3 has 14 residues. V lost 2 bases, J lost 4 bases, and 10 bases lay in between. CDR3 in amino acids: CASSIKVGSDTQYF. For the CDR3, the DNA is TGTGCCAGTAGTATAAAAGTTGGGTCAGATACGCAGTATTTT.

V gene TRBV5-5 combines with J gene TRBJ1-1; TRBD1 matches at 7 bases. The CDR3 runs to 16 residues. Germline V CDR1 and CDR2: SGHKS, YYEKEE (reference sequence). J gave up 1 base and V 2 bases, and 8 bases lay outside the gene matches. The CDR3 nucleotides are TGTGCCAGCAGCTTCACGTGGACAGGAGAGAACACTGAAGCTTTCTTT. Translation gives CASSFTWTGENTEAFF.

CDR3 loop: CASSLGRGTNSPLHF. CDR3 sequence (DNA): TGTGCCAGCAGCTTAGGCCGGGGGACGAATTCACCCCTCCACTTT. The J gene is TRBJ1-6, the V gene TRBV7-8; tentative D call: TRBD1 (5 bases). Germline assignment: CDR1 SGHVS and CDR2 FQNEAQ. The ends were cut back, 1 base at V and 7 bases at J, with 11 bases in the middle. CDR3 length: 15 amino acids.

The rearrangement uses TRBV11-3 and TRBJ2-5; D is uncertain. Looked up from germline, CDR1 is SGHNT and CDR2 is YENEEA. V lost 5 bases and J 4 bases, leaving 11 bases between the germline ends. There are 13 residues in the CDR3. CDR3 bases: TGTGCCAGCAGCCCGTACGGTGTAGAGACCCAGTACTTC. It is translated as CASSPYGVETQYF.

The rearrangement uses TRBV18 and TRBJ2-2; D is uncertain. The germline V gene has CDR1 KGHSH and CDR2 LQKENI. With 2 bases removed from V and 3 bases from J, the gap between germline ends came to 4 bases. This CDR3 is 13 amino acids long. CDR3 coding DNA: TGTGCCAGCTCACCAATCGACACCGGGGAGCTGTTTTTT. It codes for CASSPIDTGELFF.

This chain connects TRBV30 to TRBJ2-1; 7 bases fit TRBD2. The germline gives CDR1 GTSNPN, CDR2 SVGIG (reference sequence). This CDR3 region has 15 residues. Germline trimming cut 3 bases from V and 2 bases from J; bases unmatched to any gene: 7. CDR3: CAWRAGGGPYNEQFF. CDR3 nucleotides: TGTGCCTGGAGAGCCGGGGGAGGGCCCTACAATGAGCAGTTCTTC.

The chain couples TRBV27 to TRBJ2-7; D possibly matches TRBD1 or TRBD2 (5 bases each). The CDR3 covers 14 residues. Trimming left V 7 bases short and J 1 base short, with 14 bases between. CDR1 is MNHEY and CDR2 is SMNVEV in the germline V gene (reference sequence). The CDR3, as DNA: TGTGCCAGCAAAGGGGAGTTAGGGTCCTACGAGCAGTACTTC. Translated, it gives CASKGELGSYEQYF.

This chain links TRBV5-1 with TRBJ2-6; perhaps D is TRBD1 or TRBD2 (6 bases each). CDR3 size: 16 residues. V was trimmed by 1 base and J by 4 bases, leaving 12 bases between them. Germline V gene lookup returns CDR1 SGHRS and CDR2 YFSETQ. The CDR3 DNA follows: TGCGCCAGCAGCTTGCGGGGGCGGTTGGGGGCCAACGTCCTGACTTTC. Its protein product is CASSLRGRLGANVLTF.

The rearrangement joins TRBV19 to TRBJ2-7; maybe TRBD1 (7 bases). Germline lookup yields CDR1 LNHDA and CDR2 SQIVND (reference sequence). The CDR3 is made up of 13 amino acids. Trimming pared 3 bases from V and 5 bases from J, leaving 11 bases between. The CDR3 protein is CASSMLRGDEQYF. The CDR3 DNA reads TGTGCCAGTAGTATGCTCAGGGGGGACGAGCAGTACTTC.

The count of this clone is one. This chain links TRBV7-9 with TRBJ2-1; TRBD2 aligns across 8 bases. V was clipped by 5 bases and J by 4 bases; unmatched bases: 7. CDR3 length equals 15 residues. Germline CDR1 reads SEHNR; CDR2 reads FQNEAQ (reference sequence). DNA for the CDR3: TGTGCCAGCAGCCCAATAGCGGGACCTTACAATGAGCAGTTCTTC. Encoded protein: CASSPIAGPYNEQFF.

The rearrangement links TRBV18 to TRBJ2-3; 7 positions match TRBD1. Germline trimming cut 1 base from V and 3 bases from J; bases unmatched to any gene: 7. In germline, CDR1 is KGHSH, CDR2 LQKENI. The CDR3 length is 16 residues. The CDR3 sequence: CASSPRRQGRTDTQYF. CDR3 nucleotides: TGTGCCAGCTCACCACGAAGACAGGGTAGGACAGATACGCAGTATTTT.

The genes are TRBV18 and TRBJ2-6, with a weak D call TRBD2 (6 bases). From germline, CDR1 is KGHSH and CDR2 LQKENI. V was clipped by 2 bases and J by 0 bases, with 11 bases between them. The CDR3 loop spans 17 amino acids. The DNA for the CDR3 is TGTGCCAGCTCACCATCCCAGGGAGGCTCTGGGGCCAACGTCCTGACTTTC. It codes for CASSPSQGGSGANVLTF. Variable domain in full (rest from reference TRBV18 and TRBJ2-6): NAGVMQNPRHLVRRRGQEARLRCSPMKGHSHVYWYRQLPEEGLKFMVYLQKENIIDESGMPKERFSAEFPKEGPSILRIQQVVRGDSAAYFCASSPSQGGSGANVLTFGAGSRLTVL.

V and J are TRBV5-6 and TRBJ2-7; TRBD1 agrees at 8 bases. Losses at the gene ends were 3 bases for V and 4 bases for J; bases not matched to a gene: 9. The CDR3 extends over 15 amino acids. Germline loops: CDR1 SGHDT, CDR2 YYEEEE. CDR3 bases: TGTGCCAGCAGCTCTGCCGGGACAGGACATTACGAGCAGTACTTC. It codes for CASSSAGTGHYEQYF.

The V and J genes are TRBV7-9 and TRBJ1-2; tentatively, D is TRBD1 (5 bases). CDR3 length equals 16 residues. Germline CDR1 and CDR2: SEHNR and FQNEAQ (reference sequence). Between the trimmed V and J ends, which lost 5 bases and 4 bases, there was a span of 20 bases. CDR3 sequence: CASSEKGRGSGYGYTF. The CDR3 DNA reads as TGTGCCAGCAGCGAGAAGGGAAGGGGCTCTGGCTATGGCTACACCTTC. Full variable domain (outside the CDR3, taken from reference TRBV7-9 and TRBJ1-2): DTGVSQNPRHKITKRGQNVTFRCDPISEHNRLYWYRQTLGQGPEFLTYFQNEAQLEKSRLLSDRFSAERPKGSFSTLEIQRTEQGDSAMYLCASSEKGRGSGYGYTFGSGTRLTVV.

This clone was seen only once. DNA of the CDR3: TGTGCCAGCAGCTTCGGCCGGAGTACGGATGAGCAGTTCTTC. It yields the protein CASSFGRSTDEQFF. This sequence joins TRBV11-2 and TRBJ2-1; unclear D gene. The germline V gene has CDR1 SGHAT and CDR2 FQNNGV. The germline V and J ends were trimmed by 3 bases and 8 bases, with 14 bases remaining between them. The CDR3 is 14 residues long.

This clone was found once. The V and J genes are TRBV5-4 and TRBJ2-2; TRBD2 might be the D (5 bases). Germline V gene lookup returns CDR1 SGHNT and CDR2 YYREEE (reference sequence). The CDR3 runs to 16 residues. V was cut by 4 bases and J by 3 bases, with 16 bases left in between. This chain's CDR3 is CASSAGIRKDTGELFF. For the CDR3, the DNA is TGTGCCAGCAGCGCCGGGATCCGGAAGGACACCGGGGAGCTGTTTTTT.